These 25 T cell receptor beta chains share one sample of origin, sequenced in a study of shared clonotypes between healthy human individuals. Terminally differentiated effector memory CD45RA+ cells were excluded from the naive CD8 cells, which were CD45RO-negative and positively selected for CCR7. The data were produced by immunoSEQ multiplex PCR, yet TCRdb's version contains in-frame clones alone and is incomplete. The sample yields under 2,000,000 clones, approximately 94% seen once. The sequencing input was naive CD8+ T cells sorted from blood. Source of these receptors: a man aged 18-30 years in good health.

The gene calls are TRBV10-2 and TRBJ2-7; D gene ambiguous. The CDR3 runs to 11 residues. V was cut by 6 bases and J by 0 bases, with 3 bases left in between. Germline V gene lookup returns CDR1 WSHSY and CDR2 SAAADI. For the CDR3, the DNA is TGCGCCAGCAGGAACTCCTACGAGCAGTACTTC. Protein: CASRNSYEQYF.

In regard to this clone: Other DNA sequences of this sample code for an identical CDR3. This sequence joins TRBV28 and TRBJ2-7; 9 nucleotides align to TRBD1. This CDR3 spans 15 amino acids. The J segment lost 2 bases and the V segment lost 6 bases, leaving 8 bases of the junction unmatched. The germline V gene encodes CDR1 MDHEN and CDR2 SYDVKM. Written as DNA, the CDR3 is TGTGCCAGCAGCTCACCGGGACAGGGCCCCTACGAGCAGTACTTC. It specifies CASSSPGQGPYEQYF.

The J gene is TRBJ1-5, the V gene TRBV6-1; the match to TRBD1 covers 8 bases. Germline trimming cut 4 bases from V and 7 bases from J; bases unmatched to any gene: 6. Germline assignment: CDR1 MNHNS and CDR2 SASEGT. This CDR3 comprises 14 residues. CDR3 region: CASSGTGGTQPQHF. The DNA of the CDR3 is TGTGCCAGCAGTGGTACAGGGGGTACGCAGCCCCAGCATTTT.

This chain links TRBV25-1 with TRBJ2-7; the match to TRBD1 covers 7 bases. This CDR3 has 14 residues. With 2 bases clipped from V and 4 bases from J, the junction kept 5 bases outside the gene matches. CDR1 and CDR2 (germline): MGHDK, SYGVNS. CDR3 sequence (DNA): TGTGCCAGCAGTGAAGAAGGGGGCGGGTACGAGCAGTACTTC. This translates into CASSEEGGGYEQYF.

The chain uses TRBV6-6 and TRBJ2-7; 7 bases fit TRBD1. CDR1 MNHNY and CDR2 SVGAGI come from the germline V gene (reference sequence). Unmatched junction bases numbered 12, after V lost 5 bases and J lost 5 bases. The CDR3 sequence is 15 residues long. DNA of the CDR3: TGTGCCAGCAGTCCCGGACAGGTCCAACCGGACGAGCAGTACTTC. Protein: CASSPGQVQPDEQYF.

The gene calls are TRBV27 and TRBJ2-2, with 9 positions matching TRBD2. With 3 bases clipped from V and 5 bases from J, the junction kept 7 bases outside the gene matches. Germline loops: CDR1 MNHEY, CDR2 SMNVEV (reference sequence). The CDR3 loop spans 16 amino acids. This CDR3 reads CASSFGGGALTGELFF. CDR3 coding DNA: TGTGCCAGCAGTTTCGGCGGGGGGGCCTTGACCGGGGAGCTGTTTTTT.

This chain links TRBV13 with TRBJ2-7; 7 nucleotides align to TRBD2. Germline-derived CDR1 and CDR2 are PRHDT and FYEKMQ (reference sequence). This CDR3 has 15 amino acids. The junction had 12 bases not matched to a gene; V was cut back by 5 bases and J by 5 bases. The CDR3 nucleotides are TGTGCCAGCAGCCAAGGTGGCGGGGGTAACGACGAGCAGTACTTC. This codes for CASSQGGGGNDEQYF.

About this clone itself: Other DNA sequences from this sample encode an identical CDR3 as well. The chain recombines TRBV27 with TRBJ2-3; the match to TRBD2 covers 7 bases. CDR1 and CDR2 (germline): MNHEY, SMNVEV (reference sequence). V lost 3 bases and J lost 0; bases outside the gene matches: 0. The CDR3 extends over 14 amino acids. The CDR3 spells CASSLGGSTDTQYF. CDR3 in DNA: TGTGCCAGCAGTTTGGGGGGGAGCACAGATACGCAGTATTTT.

Of note for this clone: Different DNA sequences within this sample yield the same CDR3. The chain combines TRBV27 with TRBJ2-7; 8 nucleotides match TRBD1. The CDR3 is 15 residues long. The junction had 5 bases not matched to a gene; V was cut back by 0 bases and J by 4 bases. Per the germline V gene, CDR1 is MNHEY and CDR2 is SMNVEV (reference sequence). Here the CDR3 reads CASSLSLDRVYEQYF. DNA of the CDR3: TGTGCCAGCAGTTTATCGCTGGACAGGGTATACGAGCAGTACTTC.

Of note for this clone: The sample holds other DNA sequences that translate to the same CDR3. This rearrangement joins TRBV7-9 to TRBJ1-2; D unclear. Trimming cost V 1 base and J 2 bases, with 8 bases left between them. The germline V gene has CDR1 SEHNR and CDR2 FQNEAQ (reference sequence). This CDR3 comprises 14 residues. Here the CDR3 reads CASSLDNYNYGYTF. The CDR3 nucleotides are TGTGCCAGCAGCTTAGATAACTACAACTATGGCTACACCTTC.

The V call is TRBV9, the J call TRBJ2-1, with D possibly being TRBD1 or TRBD2 (6 bases each). The CDR3 extends over 18 amino acids. In germline, CDR1 is SGDLS, CDR2 YYNGEE. V gave up 0 bases and J gave up 8 bases, with 24 bases separating them. CDR3 DNA sequence: TGTGCCAGCAGCGTAGCCAGCGGTACCCAGGTGGGGGGCGATGAGCAGTTCTTC. This encodes CASSVASGTQVGGDEQFF.

As to this clone: Other DNA sequences in this sample translate to the same CDR3. V gene TRBV6-1 combines with J gene TRBJ2-5; TRBD2 aligns across 11 bases. J lost 2 bases, V lost 4 bases, and 0 bases had no gene match. This CDR3 contains 14 residues. CDR1 and CDR2 (germline): MNHNS, SASEGT. Written as DNA, the CDR3 is TGTGCCAGCAGTGGACTAGCGGGGCAAGAGACCCAGTACTTC. As protein: CASSGLAGQETQYF.

The chain joins TRBV4-1 to TRBJ2-2; TRBD2 matches at 8 bases. Germline CDR1 reads MGHRA; CDR2 reads YSYEKL. With 0 bases clipped from V and 9 bases from J, the junction kept 12 bases outside the gene matches. The CDR3 sequence is 17 residues long. The CDR3 coding sequence is TGCGCCAGCAGCCAAGATTCCAGCGGGGGACACCACCGGGAGCTGTTTTTT. Its protein is CASSQDSSGGHHRELFF.

The V call is TRBV9, the J call TRBJ2-5, with 9 bases that match TRBD2. Germline CDR1 reads SGDLS; CDR2 reads YYNGEE. With 2 bases clipped from V and 5 bases from J, the junction kept 10 bases outside the gene matches. The CDR3 runs 16 residues. The CDR3 loop reads CASSVTSGPGGETQYF. The CDR3 DNA reads as TGTGCCAGCAGCGTGACTAGCGGCCCTGGGGGGGAGACCCAGTACTTC.

Only one count was recorded for this clone. The gene calls are TRBV4-1 and TRBJ2-1; a weak D match, TRBD2 (6 bases). Germline values: CDR1 MGHRA, CDR2 YSYEKL. Trimming pared 4 bases from V and 9 bases from J, leaving 13 bases between. The CDR3 is 13 residues long. CDR3 coding DNA: TGCGCCAGCAGCCTGCCCGGGCGGGGTGAGCAGTTCTTC. It translates to CASSLPGRGEQFF.

CDR3 region: CASRRGTVDTGELFF. The CDR3 DNA reads as TGTGCCAGCAGAAGGGGGACAGTCGACACCGGGGAGCTGTTTTTT. V and J are TRBV7-9 and TRBJ2-2; TRBD1 agrees at 7 bases. Germline V gene data show CDR1 as SEHNR and CDR2 as FQNEAQ (reference sequence). V gave up 6 bases and J gave up 3 bases; unmatched junction bases: 7. This CDR3 has 15 amino acids.

This clone was found once. This sequence joins TRBV15 and TRBJ2-3; D possibly corresponds to TRBD2 (5 bases). V lost 3 bases, J lost 6 bases, and 13 bases lay in between. Germline assignment: CDR1 LNHNV and CDR2 YYDKDF (reference sequence). The CDR3 consists of 14 residues. CDR3 in DNA: TGTGCCACCAGCAGGGACGGGGATCTGGATACGCAGTATTTT. Its translation is CATSRDGDLDTQYF. The full variable domain, its missing parts supplied by reference TRBV15 and TRBJ2-3, is DAMVIQNPRYQVTQFGKPVTLSCSQTLNHNVMYWYQQKSSQAPKLLFHYYDKDFNNEADTPDNFQSRRPNTSFCFLDIRSPGLGDTAMYLCATSRDGDLDTQYFGPGTRLTVL.

This rearrangement joins TRBV30 to TRBJ2-5; TRBD1 might be the D (5 bases). The J call may not be correct, given that the DNA end is closer to TRBJ2-7. Per the germline V gene, CDR1 is GTSNPN and CDR2 is SVGIG (reference sequence). The CDR3 length is 13 residues. The CDR3 protein is CAGHNRYSYEQYF. The DNA for the CDR3 is TGTGCCGGACACAACAGGTACTCCTACGAGCAGTACTTC.

The chain carries TRBV30 and TRBJ2-1; D is tentatively TRBD1 or TRBD2 (6 bases each). V lost 4 bases to trimming and J lost 6 bases, with 19 bases between them. CDR3 length: 15 residues. CDR1 and CDR2 from the germline V gene are GTSNPN and SVGIG (reference sequence). Here the CDR3 reads CAWTDWGASGNEQFF. CDR3 nucleotides: TGTGCCTGGACCGACTGGGGGGCGAGTGGCAATGAGCAGTTCTTC.

The V gene is TRBV6-5, the J gene TRBJ2-7, with TRBD1 as a possible D gene (6 bases). The CDR3 consists of 14 residues. CDR1 is MNHEY and CDR2 is SVGAGI in the germline V gene. V was shortened by 6 bases and J by 5 bases, with 17 bases between the two germline ends. DNA of the CDR3: TGTGCCAGCAGGCAGACGTCTGAGGGGGACGAGCAGTACTTC. Translating it yields CASRQTSEGDEQYF.

The V call is TRBV21-1, the J call TRBJ2-7; the D call in the table, TRBD2, was not verified against the DNA. TRBV21-1 corresponds to a pseudogene. The length of the CDR3 is 15 residues. The CDR3 is CASSKGRQRPYEQYF. DNA of the CDR3: TGTGCCAGCAGCAAAGGCCGTCAGCGTCCCTACGAGCAGTACTTC.

The rearrangement joins TRBV27 to TRBJ2-7; TRBD1 matches at 7 bases. The junction had 15 bases not matched to a gene; V was cut back by 5 bases and J by 2 bases. The CDR3 length is 17 residues. The germline gives CDR1 MNHEY, CDR2 SMNVEV (reference sequence). CDR3 sequence: CASSPNAGTEIPYEQYF. The CDR3 DNA reads TGTGCCAGCAGTCCCAACGCCGGGACAGAAATACCCTACGAGCAGTACTTC.

V usage is TRBV6-5 and J usage is TRBJ2-4; D possibly matches TRBD1 or TRBD2 (5 bases each). Trimming took 6 bases from V and 5 from J, leaving 11 bases between them. The CDR3 contains 13 residues. CDR1 is MNHEY, CDR2 SVGAGI, per germline. The CDR3 DNA reads TGTGCCAGCAGCAGGGTGGGGGAAAACATTCAGTACTTC. Encoded protein: CASSRVGENIQYF.

This rearrangement joins TRBV5-4 to TRBJ2-3; a weak D match, TRBD1 (5 bases). CDR1 and CDR2 (germline): SGHNT, YYREEE (reference sequence). The CDR3 loop spans 13 amino acids. V lost 3 bases and J lost 3, with 8 bases in between. CDR3 nucleotides: TGTGCCAGCAGCTCGCAGGGAACAGATACGCAGTATTTT. It translates to CASSSQGTDTQYF. The full variable domain, in which reference TRBV5-4 and TRBJ2-3 provide the parts outside the CDR3, is ETGVTQSPTHLIKTRGQQVTLRCSSQSGHNTVSWYQQALGQGPQFIFQYYREEENGRGNFPPRFSGLQFPNYSSELNVNALELDDSALYLCASSSQGTDTQYFGPGTRLTVL.

The CDR3 DNA follows: TGCAGCGTTGCAGCTTCCTACGAGCAGTACTTC. It is translated as CSVAASYEQYF. J is TRBJ2-7 and V is TRBV29-1; no clear D gene. The germline V and J ends were trimmed by 4 bases and 1 base, with 5 bases remaining between them. CDR1 SQVTM and CDR2 ANQGSEA come from the germline V gene. This CDR3 contains 11 residues.